This entry lists 31 T cell receptor beta chains sequenced from one sample in a study of blood T cell repertoires in COVID-19. Sequencing used immunoSEQ multiplex PCR; TCRdb keeps in-frame clones, though not all of them. The repertoire holds around 140,000 clones, roughly 88% seen once, with 2% to 2.5% in the top ten. Sample: peripheral blood. Receptors were obtained from a man in his 70s with active COVID-19.

This clone has just one count. The chain is built from TRBV28 and TRBJ1-6; 9 bases are a match to TRBD1. CDR1 is MDHEN and CDR2 is SYDVKM in the germline V gene. The CDR3 covers 17 residues. V dropped 3 bases and J dropped 6; count of bases not matched to a gene: 9. The CDR3 bases are TGTGCCAGCAGTTTCTTCCGTGGACAGGGGTTTAATTCACCCCTCCACTTT. Encoded protein: CASSFFRGQGFNSPLHF.

The chain couples TRBV19 to TRBJ1-4; TRBD1 is a possible D gene (6 bases). V lost 7 bases to trimming and J lost 4 bases, with 16 bases between them. Germline assignment: CDR1 LNHDA and CDR2 SQIVND (reference sequence). The CDR3 sequence is 15 residues long. The CDR3 reads CASKSSGQLNEKLFF. CDR3 DNA: TGTGCCAGTAAGAGCTCGGGACAACTTAATGAAAAACTGTTTTTT. Looking up the rest from reference TRBV19 and TRBJ1-4 gives the full variable domain: DGGITQSPKYLFRKEGQNVTLSCEQNLNHDAMYWYRQDPGQGLRLIYYSQIVNDFQKGDIAEGYSVSREKKESFPLTVTSAQKNPTAFYLCASKSSGQLNEKLFFGSGTQLSVL.

The J gene is TRBJ2-1, the V gene TRBV28; 10 positions match TRBD2. V lost 6 bases and J lost 4; bases outside the gene matches: 3. The CDR3 is 14 amino acids. Germline values: CDR1 MDHEN, CDR2 SYDVKM. Written as DNA, the CDR3 is TGTGCCAGCAGAGGGACTAGCGAGTACAATGAGCAGTTCTTC. Protein: CASRGTSEYNEQFF.

The chain has TRBV7-2 and TRBJ2-7; 7 bases agree with TRBD1. Germline lookup yields CDR1 SGHTA and CDR2 FQGNSA. The CDR3 is made up of 15 amino acids. The V and J ends lost 5 bases and 0 bases, in that order; junction bases with no gene match: 7. The CDR3 nucleotides read TGTGCCAGCAGCGCCGGGACAGTTAGCTCCTACGAGCAGTACTTC. Protein sequence: CASSAGTVSSYEQYF.

The rearrangement joins TRBV7-2 to TRBJ2-7; a weak D match, TRBD2 (7 bases). The germline V gene encodes CDR1 SGHTA and CDR2 FQGNSA. This CDR3 is 13 amino acids long. V was clipped by 1 base and J by 4 bases, with 8 bases between them. The CDR3 sequence is CASSLEGGYEQYF. For the CDR3, the DNA is TGTGCCAGCAGCTTAGAGGGGGGGTACGAGCAGTACTTC.

The chain carries TRBV11-2 and TRBJ2-2, with TRBD1 matching 8 bases. This CDR3 contains 16 residues. Per the germline V gene, CDR1 is SGHAT and CDR2 is FQNNGV. V lost 5 bases and J lost 3; bases outside the gene matches: 8. CDR3 sequence (DNA): TGTGCCAGCAGCCGCTGGACAGGGAGAGACACCGGGGAGCTGTTTTTT. Its protein product is CASSRWTGRDTGELFF.

The chain recombines TRBV6-5 with TRBJ2-5; maybe TRBD2 (7 bases). This CDR3 is 13 amino acids long. V lost 0 bases to trimming and J lost 9 bases, with 11 bases between them. CDR1 is MNHEY and CDR2 is SVGAGI in the germline V gene. The CDR3 DNA reads TGTGCCAGCAGTTACTCCCTAGGGGGGGCCCAGTACTTC. Protein: CASSYSLGGAQYF.

The gene calls are TRBV7-3 and TRBJ2-1, with 11 bases lining up with TRBD2. The trim removed 2 bases at V and 7 bases at J, leaving 7 bases unmatched. The V gene's germline CDR1 is SGHTA and CDR2 FQGTGA. The CDR3 is 16 residues long. In DNA form, the CDR3 reads TGTGCCAGCAGCTTAGTTAGCGGGAGGGCCCATAATGAGCAGTTCTTC. The encoded protein is CASSLVSGRAHNEQFF. Together with reference TRBV7-3 and TRBJ2-1, the CDR3 gives the full variable domain: GAGVSQTPSNKVTEKGKYVELRCDPISGHTALYWYRQSLGQGPEFLIYFQGTGAADDSGLPNDRFFAVRPEGSVSTLKIQRTERGDSAVYLCASSLVSGRAHNEQFFGPGTRLTVL.

The chain has TRBV5-4 and TRBJ2-7; possible D gene TRBD1, 5 bases. CDR3 size: 14 residues. Per germline, CDR1 SGHNT and CDR2 YYREEE (reference sequence). The germline V and J ends were trimmed by 0 bases and 6 bases, with 13 bases remaining between them. CDR3 amino acids: CASSLGWGSTEQYF. The CDR3 DNA reads TGTGCCAGCAGCTTGGGATGGGGCTCAACCGAGCAGTACTTC.

This chain joins TRBV14 and TRBJ2-3; TRBD2 matches at 8 bases. Germline-derived CDR1 and CDR2 are SGHDN and FVKESK. The trim removed 2 bases at V and 4 bases at J, leaving 8 bases unmatched. The CDR3 spans 16 residues. DNA for the CDR3: TGTGCCAGCAGCCAAAAAGGTAGCGGGAATGCAGATACGCAGTATTTT. It specifies CASSQKGSGNADTQYF.

The rearrangement uses TRBV7-6 and TRBJ2-1, with a tentative D call TRBD2 (6 bases). Trimming removed 4 bases from V and 1 base from J, with 11 bases in between. Germline V gene lookup returns CDR1 SGHVS and CDR2 FNYEAQ. The CDR3 loop spans 15 amino acids. The DNA for the CDR3 is TGTGCCAGCAGCTCCCGACTAGTATCCTACAATGAGCAGTTCTTC. Translation: CASSSRLVSYNEQFF.

V and J are TRBV7-2 and TRBJ1-1; D perhaps matches TRBD1 (5 bases). The CDR3 runs 16 residues. V shed 3 bases and J shed 1 base, with 15 bases lying between them. In germline, CDR1 is SGHTA, CDR2 FQGNSA. Here the CDR3 reads CASSFGPGGTNTEAFF. Here the CDR3 DNA reads TGTGCCAGCAGCTTTGGACCGGGGGGGACGAACACTGAAGCTTTCTTT. Looking up the rest from reference TRBV7-2 and TRBJ1-1 gives the full variable domain: GAGVSQSPSNKVTEKGKDVELRCDPISGHTALYWYRQSLGQGLEFLIYFQGNSAPDKSGLPSDRFSAERTGGSVSTLTIQRTQQEDSAVYLCASSFGPGGTNTEAFFGQGTRLTVV.

This clone was observed a single time. The V and J genes are TRBV29-1 and TRBJ2-2, with D possibly being TRBD2 (6 bases). Trimming removed 5 bases at V and 7 bases at J, with 14 bases between. This CDR3 spans 13 amino acids. Looked up from germline, CDR1 is SQVTM and CDR2 is ANQGSEA. The CDR3 loop reads CSVRVGGIGELFF. The DNA for the CDR3 is TGCAGCGTTAGGGTAGGAGGGATCGGGGAGCTGTTTTTT.

This chain joins TRBV7-9 and TRBJ2-7, with a tentative D call TRBD1 (8 bases). The CDR3 contains 15 residues. Looked up from germline, CDR1 is SEHNR and CDR2 is FQNEAQ (reference sequence). Trimming cost V 4 bases and J 1 base, with 14 bases left between them. The CDR3 DNA is TGTGCCAGCAGCTCAGCGGGACAGGCATCCTACGAGCAGTACTTC. It specifies CASSSAGQASYEQYF.

The genes are TRBV11-2 and TRBJ2-5; 9 nucleotides match TRBD1. V gave up 1 base and J gave up 4 bases; unmatched junction bases: 7. The CDR3 is made up of 16 amino acids. CDR1 SGHAT and CDR2 FQNNGV come from the germline V gene. The CDR3 sequence is CASSLGPDRGRETQYF. Here the CDR3 DNA reads TGTGCCAGCAGCTTAGGCCCGGACAGGGGAAGAGAGACCCAGTACTTC.

The chain couples TRBV3-1 (or the pseudogene TRBV3-2) to TRBJ2-7; TRBD1 is a possible D gene (5 bases). CDR3 length equals 14 residues. The V end lost 5 bases, the J end lost 2 bases, and 13 bases lay between the germline ends. Germline V gene data show CDR1 as LGHDT and CDR2 as YNNKEL (reference sequence). CDR3 nucleotide sequence: TGTGCCAGCAGCACCCGACAGTCTGCCTACGAGCAGTACTTC. Translation gives CASSTRQSAYEQYF.

This clone was picked up a small number of times. This chain connects TRBV20-1 to TRBJ2-7; tentatively, D is TRBD1 (5 bases). The CDR3 is 13 residues long. Trimming took off 3 bases at V and 8 bases at J, with 17 bases between the two ends. Germline CDR1 is DFQATT and CDR2 is SNEGSKA (reference sequence). The chain's CDR3 is CSASQARAEKQYF. In DNA, the CDR3 is TGCAGTGCTAGTCAGGCCAGGGCAGAGAAGCAGTACTTC.

This chain joins TRBV28 and TRBJ1-1, with D possibly TRBD1 on 6 matching bases. This CDR3 is built from 12 residues. V lost 5 bases and J 11 bases, leaving 15 bases between the germline ends. The germline CDR1 and CDR2 sequences are MDHEN and SYDVKM. This CDR3 is CASSLVQGTAFF. The CDR3 DNA sequence: TGTGCCAGCAGTCTCGTCCAGGGGACCGCTTTCTTT.

In this sample, this clone turned up once. The chain joins TRBV20-1 to TRBJ2-3; weak D call: TRBD2 (5 bases). CDR1 and CDR2 (germline): DFQATT, SNEGSKA (reference sequence). This CDR3 has 11 amino acids. V gave up 1 base and J gave up 14 bases, with 13 bases separating them. CDR3 nucleotides: TGCAGTGCTAGAGGAGGTAGCGCAAGGTATTTT. Residues: CSARGGSARYF.

V and J are TRBV18 and TRBJ2-3; no reliable D call. The V gene lost 6 bases and the J gene lost 6 bases, with 7 bases spanning the gap. There are 11 residues in the CDR3. CDR1 is KGHSH, CDR2 LQKENI, per germline. CDR3 bases: TGTGCCAGCTCCCCGTCTGATACGCAGTATTTT. Protein sequence: CASSPSDTQYF.

This clone appeared a single time. The V and J genes are TRBV2 and TRBJ1-2; possibly TRBD1 for D (5 bases). The V and J ends lost 1 base and 2 bases respectively, with 5 bases between them. The germline V gene encodes CDR1 SNHLY and CDR2 FYNNEI. This CDR3 is built from 13 residues. CDR3 DNA sequence: TGTGCCAGCAGTGAAGAGGGGAACTATGGCTACACCTTC. Protein product: CASSEEGNYGYTF.

This clone was seen once. This chain uses TRBV5-1 with TRBJ1-1; D gene unclear. Trimming took off 2 bases at V and 0 bases at J, with 5 bases between the two ends. CDR3 size: 13 residues. Germline V gene data show CDR1 as SGHRS and CDR2 as YFSETQ. The CDR3 coding sequence is TGCGCCAGCAGCTTCCGAGTGAACACTGAAGCTTTCTTT. Translating gives CASSFRVNTEAFF.

This chain connects TRBV7-2 to TRBJ1-2; 12 bases are a match to TRBD1. Germline CDR1 and CDR2: SGHTA and FQGNSA. Losses at the gene ends were 3 bases for V and 5 bases for J; bases not matched to a gene: 4. The CDR3 runs to 15 residues. Here the CDR3 reads CASSFRDRGQYGYTF. CDR3 DNA sequence: TGTGCCAGCAGCTTCCGGGACAGGGGGCAGTATGGCTACACCTTC.

Written as DNA, the CDR3 is TGTGCCAGCTCACCACTGGCTAGCGGGTACAATGAGCAGTTCTTC. The encoded protein is CASSPLASGYNEQFF. The chain links TRBV18 to TRBJ2-1, with 8 positions matching TRBD2. The CDR3 is 15 amino acids. From germline, CDR1 is KGHSH and CDR2 LQKENI. V shed 1 base, J shed 4 bases, and the junction held 3 bases outside the gene matches. The variable domain in full, completed from reference TRBV18 and TRBJ2-1, reads NAGVMQNPRHLVRRRGQEARLRCSPMKGHSHVYWYRQLPEEGLKFMVYLQKENIIDESGMPKERFSAEFPKEGPSILRIQQVVRGDSAAYFCASSPLASGYNEQFFGPGTRLTVL.

This chain uses TRBV29-1 with TRBJ2-7; 7 nucleotides agree with TRBD1. The CDR3 contains 12 residues. Germline loops: CDR1 SQVTM, CDR2 ANQGSEA. The J segment lost 4 bases and the V segment lost 4 bases, leaving 4 bases of the junction unmatched. The CDR3 coding sequence is TGCAGCGTTGGAGGGGGCGTATACGAGCAGTACTTC. This encodes CSVGGGVYEQYF.

V usage is TRBV7-9 and J usage is TRBJ1-4; D gene uncertain. From germline, CDR1 is SEHNR and CDR2 FQNEAQ (reference sequence). Trimming cost V 5 bases and J 3 bases, with 7 bases left between them. CDR3 length: 13 residues. Written as DNA, the CDR3 is TGTGCCAGCAGCAACCAGGCTAATGAAAAACTGTTTTTT. It encodes CASSNQANEKLFF.

The J gene is TRBJ2-2, the V gene TRBV19; D perhaps matches TRBD2 (6 bases). The germline gives CDR1 LNHDA, CDR2 SQIVND (reference sequence). V lost 4 bases and J 4 bases, leaving 22 bases between the germline ends. The CDR3 is 18 residues long. CDR3 residues: CASSKPAGSRLSTGELFF. CDR3 nucleotides: TGTGCCAGTAGTAAACCCGCGGGGAGCAGATTGTCCACCGGGGAGCTGTTTTTT.

The chain carries TRBV10-3 and TRBJ1-6; D is unclear. CDR3 size: 16 residues. The germline V gene encodes CDR1 ENHRY and CDR2 SYGVKD. Trimming cost V 2 bases and J 5 bases, with 13 bases left between them. DNA of the CDR3: TGTGCCATCAGTGAGGAAGGCGGGAACGATAATTCACCCCTCCACTTT. Translating gives CAISEEGGNDNSPLHF.

The chain combines TRBV9 with TRBJ2-5; 11 bases map to TRBD2. The V gene end was trimmed by 2 bases and the J gene end by 4 bases; junction bases not matched to a gene: 1. Germline CDR1 and CDR2: SGDLS and YYNGEE. The length of the CDR3 is 14 residues. In DNA, the CDR3 is TGTGCCAGCAGCGTTAGCGGGAGGGCAGAGACCCAGTACTTC. The encoded protein is CASSVSGRAETQYF.

V is TRBV20-1 and J is TRBJ1-2, with D possibly TRBD1 on 5 matching bases. The CDR3 extends over 13 amino acids. V lost 3 bases and J 7 bases, leaving 15 bases between the germline ends. Germline CDR1 and CDR2: DFQATT and SNEGSKA (reference sequence). The CDR3 sequence: CSASTQGIGGYTF. The CDR3 region has the DNA TGCAGTGCTAGTACGCAGGGCATAGGTGGCTACACCTTC.

The chain uses TRBV7-2 and TRBJ1-2; 10 bases line up with TRBD1. V trimming: 5 bases; J trimming: 3 bases; junction bases outside the gene matches: 6. The CDR3 has 15 amino acids. Germline V gene data show CDR1 as SGHTA and CDR2 as FQGNSA. Here the CDR3 DNA reads TGTGCCAGCAGCATACGACAGGGGGCGCACTATGGCTACACCTTC. Its protein is CASSIRQGAHYGYTF.